The sequence of this T cell receptor beta chain was determined in a study of T cells after somatic rescue of genetic block. The data were produced by immunoSEQ multiplex PCR, yet TCRdb's version contains in-frame clones alone and is incomplete. The sample has approximately 15,000 clones, approximately 70% seen once. The CDR3 loop spans 11 amino acids. V dropped 1 base and J dropped 6 bases, with 3 bases sitting between them. In germline, CDR1 is SGHNT, CDR2 YYREEE (reference sequence). V and J are TRBV5-4 and TRBJ2-3; D gene unclear. The sample comprised peripheral blood mononuclear cells (PBMCs). This clonotype was obtained from a boy aged 5-17 years. The CDR3 coding sequence is TGTGCCAGCAGCTTGATGGATACGCAGTATTTT. Encoded protein: CASSLMDTQYF. Supplemented by reference TRBV5-4 and TRBJ2-3, the full variable domain reads ETGVTQSPTHLIKTRGQQVTLRCSSQSGHNTVSWYQQALGQGPQFIFQYYREEENGRGNFPPRFSGLQFPNYSSELNVNALELDDSALYLCASSLMDTQYFGPGTRLTVL.